This T cell receptor beta chain derives from a study of T cell repertoires in aging, cancer and after chemotherapy. Overall study findings and caveats: In each cancer cohort, median generation probability increased across chemotherapy, suggesting thymic output rebounded.

Germline assignment: CDR1 MNHEY and CDR2 SVGEGT. The CDR3 runs to 14 residues. Multiplex touch-down PCR with TRB-A/B primers amplified rearranged V-D-J TRB sequences. TCRdb re-analysed the multiplex PCR reads in MiXCR, keeping a single row per CDR3 protein. This table has thousands of distinct CDR3 sequences, about a third appearing once. TCR beta rearrangements were amplified from peripheral blood genomic DNA. A word on this clonotype: Its specificity is unknown. Germline is not matched at one junction end, which may reflect a read error.

The chain is built from TRBV6-2 or TRBV6-3 and TRBJ2-2, with TRBD1 matching over 8 bases. Source material: blood. The clonotype originates from a human donor in good health. CDR3 nucleotides: TGTGCCAGCAGAGGCAGGGGGCGAACCGAGGAGCTGTTTTTT. Protein: CASRGRGRTEELFF.